Below are 2 T cell receptor beta chains sequenced from a single sample in a study of T-cell memory formation after mild COVID-19. TCRdb recomputed calls from the 5' RACE reads with MiXCR, one row per CDR3 protein. The repertoire holds 100,000 to 150,000 distinct CDR3 sequences, more than 15% seen once, with 5% to 5.5% in the top ten. Sequenced input: PBMCs or a T cell subset sorted from them (not recorded which). Source of these receptors: a young man who had mild COVID-19 (a few samples of this study predate the infection). Cell type and time point are not known.

V is TRBV20-1 and J is TRBJ2-3; TRBD2 is a possible D gene (5 bases). This CDR3 spans 15 amino acids. V was pared by 3 bases and J by 6 bases, with 19 bases between. CDR1 is DFQATT, CDR2 SNEGSKA, per germline (reference sequence). CDR3 nucleotides: TGCAGTGCTAGTAGCGCCCCGGCCGGAGCGGATACGCAGTATTTT. This sequence encodes CSASSAPAGADTQYF.

In this sample, this clonotype turned up many times. V usage is TRBV5-1 and J usage is TRBJ2-2; D ambiguous. Germline-derived CDR1 and CDR2 are SGHRS and YFSETQ. V was shortened by 0 bases and J by 0 bases, with 6 bases between the two germline ends. The length of the CDR3 is 15 residues. DNA of the CDR3: TGCGCCAGCAGCTTGGGGGTCACGAACACCGGGGAGCTGTTTTTT. Residues: CASSLGVTNTGELFF.